A selection of T cell receptor beta chains follows, all from one sample in a study of T cell clones after liver transplantation. The antigens these receptors bind are not known. Assay used: immunoSEQ multiplex PCR; TCRdb lists only in-frame clones, some missing. This sample has around 4,800 clones, with 27% found just once. The material sequenced was CD4+ T cells from cultured PBMCs. These TCRs come from a human patient who received a liver transplant. Some T cells here may be from the graft donor. Both conserved end residues are part of each CDR3. The D gene is left open where the match is weak. Not every row has a clone size; where given, it reads once, few, many or a size class.

J gene: TRBJ1-4
clone size: few
V gene: TRBV6-1
D gene: .
CDR3 DNA: TGTGCCAGCAGTGAAGCATTCCGAGGAGAAAAACTGTTTTTT
CDR3 protein: CASSEAFRGEKLFF

J gene: TRBJ1-5
clone size: few
V gene: TRBV5-7
D gene: .
CDR3 DNA: TGTGCCAGCAGCGAAACTGGAAGGACAGATAATCAGCCCCAGCATTTT
CDR3 protein: CASSETGRTDNQPQHF

J gene: TRBJ2-3
clone size: .
V gene: TRBV11-3
D gene: .
CDR3 DNA: TGTGCCAGCAGCTTAATCGGACCGGCGGGGCAGTATTTT
CDR3 protein: CASSLIGPAGQYF

J gene: TRBJ1-1
clone size: once
V gene: TRBV7-2
D gene: .
CDR3 DNA: TGTGCCAGCAGCTTAAACAGTAGATCGAACACTGAAGCTTTCTTT
CDR3 protein: CASSLNSRSNTEAFF

J gene: TRBJ1-4
clone size: .
V gene: TRBV5-4
D gene: TRBD1
CDR3 DNA: TGTGCCAGCAGCTCCGCCGGGACAGGGGGCAATGGTGAAAAACTGTTTTTT
CDR3 protein: CASSSAGTGGNGEKLFF

J gene: TRBJ1-1
clone size: .
V gene: TRBV6-5
D gene: .
CDR3 DNA: TGTGCCAGCAGCTCAACAGGGTTCACTGAAGCTTTCTTT
CDR3 protein: CASSSTGFTEAFF

J gene: TRBJ1-2
clone size: .
V gene: TRBV6-9
D gene: TRBD1
CDR3 DNA: TGTGCCAGCAGTTGGCAGGGGGGTTATGGCTACACCTTC
CDR3 protein: CASSWQGGYGYTF

J gene: TRBJ2-7
clone size: .
V gene: TRBV4-2
D gene: .
CDR3 DNA: TGTGCCAGCAGCCTCGGACAGCTACGGCCCGAGCAGTACTTC
CDR3 protein: CASSLGQLRPEQYF

J gene: TRBJ2-1
clone size: .
V gene: TRBV11-3
D gene: .
CDR3 DNA: TGTGCCAGCAGCTTAGTGGCTAGCCGAGGTGAGCAGTTCTTC
CDR3 protein: CASSLVASRGEQFF

J gene: TRBJ1-1
clone size: few
V gene: TRBV7-2
D gene: .
CDR3 DNA: TGTGCCAGCAGCTACCGGAAGAACACTGAAGCTTTCTTT
CDR3 protein: CASSYRKNTEAFF

J gene: TRBJ2-5
clone size: few
V gene: TRBV6-6
D gene: .
CDR3 DNA: TGTGCCAGCAGTTCCCGGACTGCAGCCTCCCAAGAGACCCAGTACTTC
CDR3 protein: CASSSRTAASQETQYF

J gene: TRBJ2-3
clone size: few
V gene: TRBV7-8
D gene: TRBD2
CDR3 DNA: TGTGCCAGCAGCTTAATAGCGGGAGGGCGAGATACGCAGTATTTT
CDR3 protein: CASSLIAGGRDTQYF

J gene: TRBJ2-5
clone size: .
V gene: TRBV27
D gene: .
CDR3 DNA: TGTGCCAGCGGCCGGGACGCCGGAGAGACCCAGTACTTC
CDR3 protein: CASGRDAGETQYF

J gene: TRBJ2-3
clone size: .
V gene: TRBV9
D gene: .
CDR3 DNA: TGTGCCAGCAGCGTAGATCCAGCAGATACGCAGTATTTT
CDR3 protein: CASSVDPADTQYF

J gene: TRBJ2-7
clone size: .
V gene: TRBV6-6
D gene: .
CDR3 DNA: TGTGCCACGGGGGTGGGAACAGGGCCCGAGCAGTACTTC
CDR3 protein: CATGVGTGPEQYF

J gene: TRBJ1-5
clone size: .
V gene: TRBV5-1
D gene: TRBD1
CDR3 DNA: TGCGCCAGCAGCGCAGGGACAGGGGAACAGCCCCAGCATTTT
CDR3 protein: CASSAGTGEQPQHF

J gene: TRBJ2-7
clone size: .
V gene: TRBV20-1
D gene: .
CDR3 DNA: TGCAGTGCTAGAGGGGGGTACGAGCAGTACTTC
CDR3 protein: CSARGGYEQYF

J gene: TRBJ1-2
clone size: medium-sized
V gene: TRBV4-3
D gene: .
CDR3 DNA: TGCGCCAGCAGCGACCGAGTCGGGGCCCTGGGAGGCTACACCTTC
CDR3 protein: CASSDRVGALGGYTF

J gene: TRBJ2-1
clone size: .
V gene: TRBV5-4
D gene: .
CDR3 DNA: TGTGCCAGCAGCCCCGGGGTGCGGGTTGAGCAGTTCTTC
CDR3 protein: CASSPGVRVEQFF

J gene: TRBJ2-1
clone size: .
V gene: TRBV2
D gene: .
CDR3 DNA: TGTGCCAGCAGTGAAGAGGTGGGTGAGCAGTTCTTC
CDR3 protein: CASSEEVGEQFF

J gene: TRBJ2-7
clone size: .
V gene: TRBV18
D gene: .
CDR3 DNA: TGTGCCAGCTCACCTTCGAGACAGGCCTACGAGCAGTACTTC
CDR3 protein: CASSPSRQAYEQYF

J gene: TRBJ2-1
clone size: .
V gene: TRBV5-8
D gene: TRBD2
CDR3 DNA: TGTGCCAGCATCCCCCATAGCGGGAGGAGAAATGAGCAGTTCTTC
CDR3 protein: CASIPHSGRRNEQFF

J gene: TRBJ2-7
clone size: few
V gene: TRBV5-4
D gene: TRBD1
CDR3 DNA: TGTGCCAGCAGCCAAGAGTTGAAAGTACCGGGACAGGGGTTCTACGAGCAGTACTTC
CDR3 protein: CASSQELKVPGQGFYEQYF

J gene: TRBJ1-2
clone size: .
V gene: TRBV11-3
D gene: TRBD1
CDR3 DNA: TGTGCCAGCAGCTTAGATCTGGACAGGCAAGCTAACTATGGCTACACCTTC
CDR3 protein: CASSLDLDRQANYGYTF

J gene: TRBJ2-3
clone size: few
V gene: TRBV6-6
D gene: .
CDR3 DNA: TGTGCCAGCAGGCTACAGGGAACAGATACGCAGTATTTT
CDR3 protein: CASRLQGTDTQYF

J gene: TRBJ2-3
clone size: .
V gene: TRBV4-2
D gene: .
CDR3 DNA: TGTGCCAGCAGCTACCAAGGTGGGACAGATACGCAGTATTTT
CDR3 protein: CASSYQGGTDTQYF

J gene: TRBJ1-3
clone size: .
V gene: TRBV11-1
D gene: TRBD1
CDR3 DNA: TGTGCCAGCAGCAGAGACCAGGGACAGGCTGGAAACACCATATATTTT
CDR3 protein: CASSRDQGQAGNTIYF

J gene: TRBJ2-7
clone size: hyperexpanded
V gene: TRBV2
D gene: .
CDR3 DNA: TGTGCCAGCAGACAAGCCCCCGTTTTCTACGAGCAGTACTTC
CDR3 protein: CASRQAPVFYEQYF

J gene: TRBJ2-5
clone size: .
V gene: TRBV11-3
D gene: .
CDR3 DNA: TGTGCCAGCGCCTCTAGCCCGGCTAGGGGGACCCAGTACTTC
CDR3 protein: CASASSPARGTQYF

J gene: TRBJ2-5
clone size: medium-sized
V gene: TRBV10-3
D gene: .
CDR3 DNA: TGTGCCATCAGTGAGTCGCCTGGGGGAGAAGAGACCCAGTACTTC
CDR3 protein: CAISESPGGEETQYF

J gene: TRBJ2-2
clone size: .
V gene: TRBV7-2
D gene: .
CDR3 DNA: TGTGCCAGCAGCGTGTCACGGAACACCGGGGAGCTGTTTTTT
CDR3 protein: CASSVSRNTGELFF

J gene: TRBJ2-2
clone size: .
V gene: TRBV2
D gene: TRBD1
CDR3 DNA: TGTGCCAGCAGTGCGATCAGGGGGTCCGGGGAGCGGTTTTTT
CDR3 protein: CASSAIRGSGERFF